The rows below give T cell receptor beta chains drawn from one sample of a study of shared clonotypes between healthy human individuals. Here immunoSEQ multiplex PCR was the method, and the copy in TCRdb shows in-frame clones only, minus some. The sample gives some 2 million clones, about 95% of which show up once; around 1.1% is in the top ten. Sequencing was performed on naive CD8+ T cells sorted from blood. These receptors all come from a man between 18 and 29 years old in good health. The CDR3 runs from the conserved cysteine through the conserved F or W. The order of the fields is V gene, D gene, J gene, clone size, CDR3 DNA, CDR3 protein. D genes are given only for firm matches. Rows may omit the clone size; those that give it use once, few, many or a size class.

v_gene: TRBV9
d_gene: TRBD1
j_gene: TRBJ2-2
abundance: NA
CDR3nt: TGTGCCAGCAGCGTTCAGGGGGCTGGCACCGGGGAGCTGTTTTTT
CDR3aa: CASSVQGAGTGELFF

v_gene: TRBV27
d_gene: NA
j_gene: TRBJ2-1
abundance: once
CDR3nt: TGTGCCAGCAGTTTAGGAGATAATAGCTTTTCCTCCTACAATGAGCAGTTCTTC
CDR3aa: CASSLGDNSFSSYNEQFF

v_gene: TRBV4-1
d_gene: NA
j_gene: TRBJ1-1
abundance: few
CDR3nt: TGCGCCAGCAGCCAAGATCGGGGGGCCGCTGAAGCTTTCTTT
CDR3aa: CASSQDRGAAEAFF

v_gene: TRBV5-1
d_gene: NA
j_gene: TRBJ1-1
abundance: NA
CDR3nt: TGCGCCAGCAGCTTGGTGGCCCCACAGGGCACTGAAGCTTTCTTT
CDR3aa: CASSLVAPQGTEAFF

v_gene: TRBV4-1
d_gene: NA
j_gene: TRBJ2-7
abundance: NA
CDR3nt: TGCGCCAGCAGCCAAGGCCCGGGGAACCTCGAGCAGTACTTC
CDR3aa: CASSQGPGNLEQYF

v_gene: TRBV5-1
d_gene: TRBD2
j_gene: TRBJ2-2
abundance: NA
CDR3nt: TGCGCCAGCAGCTTGAGAGCGGGAGGGCCGTTCACCGGGGAGCTGTTTTTT
CDR3aa: CASSLRAGGPFTGELFF

v_gene: TRBV30
d_gene: NA
j_gene: TRBJ1-2
abundance: NA
CDR3nt: TGTGCCTGGAATACGGCCGAACAAGTCAACTATGGCTACACCTTC
CDR3aa: CAWNTAEQVNYGYTF

v_gene: TRBV2
d_gene: NA
j_gene: TRBJ2-1
abundance: NA
CDR3nt: TGTGCCAGCACTGAAGGGCAGTTATACAATGAGCAGTTCTTC
CDR3aa: CASTEGQLYNEQFF

v_gene: TRBV11-2
d_gene: NA
j_gene: TRBJ2-2
abundance: NA
CDR3nt: TGTGCCAGCAGCTTAGATGTCGGGTTGGGCAGGGGGGAGCTGTTTTTT
CDR3aa: CASSLDVGLGRGELFF

v_gene: TRBV7-2
d_gene: TRBD1
j_gene: TRBJ2-7
abundance: once
CDR3nt: TGTGCCAGCAGCTCGGACAGGGCCCCCTACGAGCAGTACTTC
CDR3aa: CASSSDRAPYEQYF

v_gene: TRBV13
d_gene: TRBD1
j_gene: TRBJ2-7
abundance: NA
CDR3nt: TGTGCCAGCAGCCTACAGGGGTCCTACGAGCAGTACTTC
CDR3aa: CASSLQGSYEQYF

v_gene: TRBV15
d_gene: NA
j_gene: TRBJ2-5
abundance: NA
CDR3nt: TGTGCCACCAGCAGCTCGGAGGTCTGGGAGACCCAGTACTTC
CDR3aa: CATSSSEVWETQYF

v_gene: TRBV4-3
d_gene: NA
j_gene: TRBJ2-2
abundance: NA
CDR3nt: TGCGCCAGCAGCCAAGCCCCTATCACCGGGGAGCTGTTTTTT
CDR3aa: CASSQAPITGELFF

v_gene: TRBV6-5
d_gene: TRBD1
j_gene: TRBJ2-7
abundance: NA
CDR3nt: TGTGCCAGCAGTTCCCTAGGGACAGCAGCCTACGAGCAGTACTTC
CDR3aa: CASSSLGTAAYEQYF

v_gene: TRBV10-2
d_gene: TRBD1
j_gene: TRBJ2-3
abundance: NA
CDR3nt: TGCGCCAGCAGTGAGTCGGGGCAGGGGGACGATACGCAGTATTTT
CDR3aa: CASSESGQGDDTQYF

v_gene: TRBV7-9
d_gene: NA
j_gene: TRBJ1-2
abundance: NA
CDR3nt: TGTGCCAGCAGGATTTCTCTTAGTCCCGACTATGGCTACACCTTC
CDR3aa: CASRISLSPDYGYTF

v_gene: TRBV7-9
d_gene: TRBD1
j_gene: TRBJ1-2
abundance: NA
CDR3nt: TGTGCCAGCAGTTCGGGGCCCAGGACAGGGGGCGATAGGAACACCTTC
CDR3aa: CASSSGPRTGGDRNTF

v_gene: TRBV9
d_gene: NA
j_gene: TRBJ1-1
abundance: NA
CDR3nt: TGTGCCAGCAGTCCTGGGCTGGGCACTGAAGCTTTCTTT
CDR3aa: CASSPGLGTEAFF

v_gene: TRBV19
d_gene: TRBD2
j_gene: TRBJ2-5
abundance: once
CDR3nt: TGTGCCAGTAGTATAGACGGGGGGGAGACCCAGTACTTC
CDR3aa: CASSIDGGETQYF

v_gene: TRBV5-5
d_gene: NA
j_gene: TRBJ2-5
abundance: NA
CDR3nt: TGTGCCAGCAGCTTGCCACCAGAAGAGACCCAGTACTTC
CDR3aa: CASSLPPEETQYF

v_gene: TRBV4-3
d_gene: TRBD2
j_gene: TRBJ2-1
abundance: NA
CDR3nt: TGCGCCAGCAGCCAAGAGATTTGGCGGGAGAATATCTATGAGCAGTTCTTC
CDR3aa: CASSQEIWRENIYEQFF

v_gene: TRBV7-2
d_gene: TRBD1
j_gene: TRBJ2-3
abundance: NA
CDR3nt: TGTGCCAGCAGCCCGAGAGGGACAGGCCCAAGCACAGATACGCAGTATTTT
CDR3aa: CASSPRGTGPSTDTQYF

v_gene: TRBV27
d_gene: TRBD1
j_gene: TRBJ2-1
abundance: once
CDR3nt: TGTGCCAGCAGTTGGGGACAGGGGGACTACAATGAGCAGTTCTTC
CDR3aa: CASSWGQGDYNEQFF

v_gene: TRBV4-2
d_gene: TRBD2
j_gene: TRBJ2-7
abundance: NA
CDR3nt: TGTGCCAGCAGCCCTCTTAGCGGGGGGACCTCCTACGAGCAGTACTTC
CDR3aa: CASSPLSGGTSYEQYF

v_gene: TRBV12-5
d_gene: NA
j_gene: TRBJ1-2
abundance: NA
CDR3nt: TGTGCTAGTGGTTTGGTACTCGGGGGAGGCTATGGCTACACCTTC
CDR3aa: CASGLVLGGGYGYTF

v_gene: TRBV9
d_gene: NA
j_gene: TRBJ2-7
abundance: NA
CDR3nt: TGTGCCAGCAGCGTCGGGGACGGAGCCTACGAGCAGTACTTC
CDR3aa: CASSVGDGAYEQYF

v_gene: TRBV5-1
d_gene: NA
j_gene: TRBJ1-1
abundance: NA
CDR3nt: TGCGCCAGCAGCTTGGGAGAGACTACTGAAGCTTTCTTT
CDR3aa: CASSLGETTEAFF

v_gene: TRBV14
d_gene: NA
j_gene: TRBJ2-7
abundance: NA
CDR3nt: TGTGCCAGCAGCCAAGCTCCGGGCCCGGGGAGCGAGCAGTACTTC
CDR3aa: CASSQAPGPGSEQYF

v_gene: TRBV5-6
d_gene: NA
j_gene: TRBJ2-1
abundance: once
CDR3nt: TGTGCCAGCAGCTTGGTTAATCGGCCGCATAGGTTCTTC
CDR3aa: CASSLVNRPHRFF

v_gene: TRBV5-1
d_gene: TRBD2
j_gene: TRBJ2-1
abundance: NA
CDR3nt: TGCGCCAGCAGCTGGGCGGGACAGCAGACTAGCGGGGACTACAATGAGCAGTTCTTC
CDR3aa: CASSWAGQQTSGDYNEQFF

v_gene: TRBV5-6
d_gene: TRBD2
j_gene: TRBJ2-5
abundance: NA
CDR3nt: TGTGCCAGCAGCTTTAGTCCCCGGGGGGGAGAGACCCAGTACTTC
CDR3aa: CASSFSPRGGETQYF

v_gene: TRBV4-1
d_gene: NA
j_gene: TRBJ2-2
abundance: NA
CDR3nt: TGCGCCAGCAGCCAAGGTCCAGGGGAGGCCGGGGAGCTGTTTTTT
CDR3aa: CASSQGPGEAGELFF

v_gene: TRBV13
d_gene: TRBD1
j_gene: TRBJ2-5
abundance: NA
CDR3nt: TGTGCCAGCAGCTCGCCGGGACAGGGGGGACAAGAGACCCAGTACTTC
CDR3aa: CASSSPGQGGQETQYF

v_gene: TRBV7-9
d_gene: TRBD2
j_gene: TRBJ2-7
abundance: NA
CDR3nt: TGTGCCAGCAGCTTAGGGACTAGCGGGAGTACGTTCGAGCAGTACTTC
CDR3aa: CASSLGTSGSTFEQYF

v_gene: TRBV13
d_gene: NA
j_gene: TRBJ2-5
abundance: NA
CDR3nt: TGTGCCAGCAGCTTACTTGAGGAAGTGGAGACCCAGTACTTC
CDR3aa: CASSLLEEVETQYF

v_gene: TRBV10-3
d_gene: NA
j_gene: TRBJ1-5
abundance: few
CDR3nt: TGTGCCATCAGTGATTCACACGGACCCCAGCATTTT
CDR3aa: CAISDSHGPQHF

v_gene: TRBV6-5
d_gene: NA
j_gene: TRBJ2-6
abundance: once
CDR3nt: TGTGCCAGCGGCAAAGCTGGGGCCAACGTCCTGACTTTC
CDR3aa: CASGKAGANVLTF

v_gene: TRBV11-2
d_gene: TRBD2
j_gene: TRBJ2-7
abundance: NA
CDR3nt: TGTGCCAGCAGCGTAGGACTAGCAGCCTACGAGCAGTACTTC
CDR3aa: CASSVGLAAYEQYF

v_gene: TRBV2
d_gene: NA
j_gene: TRBJ1-5
abundance: NA
CDR3nt: TGTGCCTCCCACGGGGGCGAAGGGCCCCAGCATTTT
CDR3aa: CASHGGEGPQHF

v_gene: TRBV28
d_gene: NA
j_gene: TRBJ2-7
abundance: once
CDR3nt: TGTGCCAGCAGTTTCGGGGGGCCCTCCTACGAGCAGTACTTC
CDR3aa: CASSFGGPSYEQYF

v_gene: TRBV4-1
d_gene: TRBD1
j_gene: TRBJ2-7
abundance: NA
CDR3nt: TGCGCCAGCGCCGGGACAGGACCCTACGAGCAGTACTTC
CDR3aa: CASAGTGPYEQYF

v_gene: TRBV6-5
d_gene: TRBD1
j_gene: TRBJ2-7
abundance: NA
CDR3nt: TGTGCCAGCAGTTACACCCGACAGGGTAGCTACGAGCAGTACTTC
CDR3aa: CASSYTRQGSYEQYF

v_gene: TRBV7-2
d_gene: TRBD1
j_gene: TRBJ2-7
abundance: NA
CDR3nt: TGTGCCAGCAGCTTAGACAGGGGGGCTATCTATGAGCAGTACTTC
CDR3aa: CASSLDRGAIYEQYF

v_gene: TRBV2
d_gene: TRBD2
j_gene: TRBJ2-3
abundance: NA
CDR3nt: TGTGCCAGCAGACTACTAGCGGGAGTGATCACAGATACGCAGTATTTT
CDR3aa: CASRLLAGVITDTQYF

v_gene: TRBV27
d_gene: TRBD2
j_gene: TRBJ2-7
abundance: NA
CDR3nt: TGTGCCAGCAGTTCTATAGCGGGAGTGAGTGGGGAGCAGTACTTC
CDR3aa: CASSSIAGVSGEQYF

v_gene: TRBV27
d_gene: NA
j_gene: TRBJ2-2
abundance: NA
CDR3nt: TGTGCCAGCAGTTTTATGACTGATTATGGGGAGCTGTTTTTT
CDR3aa: CASSFMTDYGELFF